A selection of T cell receptor beta chains follows, all from one sample in a study of T cell clonotyping in hematopoietic cell transplantation. Generated by immunoSEQ multiplex PCR, the TCRdb table keeps only in-frame clones and is missing some. The sample yields some 13,000 clones, roughly 92% seen once. Sequenced here: PBMCs, sampled 100 days after allogeneic stem cell transplant. The receptors were sampled from a female patient between 50 and 59 years old who had an allogeneic stem cell transplant from an unrelated donor, so the T cells may come from the graft donor. Some clones in this sample may be carry-over from other donors' samples. Both conserved end residues are part of each CDR3. Each record gives: D gene, V gene, clone size, J gene, CDR3 DNA, CDR3 protein. D genes are given only for firm matches. Size tells how often a clone was seen (once, few, many) or the class of an expanded clone, and some rows leave it out.

>NA|TRBV30|NA|TRBJ2-5
TGTGCCTGCCGCCGTTGGGGCCAAGAGACCCAGTACTTC
CACRRWGQETQYF
>NA|TRBV1|few|TRBJ2-2
TGCACCAGCAGCCGGGACAACACCGGGGAGCTGTTTTTT
CTSSRDNTGELFF
>TRBD2|TRBV15|NA|TRBJ2-7
TGTGCCACCAGCGAACTAGCGGGACTCTCCTACGAGCAGTACTTC
CATSELAGLSYEQYF
>TRBD2|TRBV6-4|NA|TRBJ2-3
TGTGCCAGCAGTGACTCGACTAGCGGGGGCACAGATACGCAGTATTTT
CASSDSTSGGTDTQYF
>NA|TRBV6-1|NA|TRBJ2-4
TGTGCCAGCAGTGAACACGGGGGCGTATGGGACATTCAGTACTTC
CASSEHGGVWDIQYF
>NA|TRBV7-8|NA|TRBJ1-1
TGTGCCAGCAGCTTAAGAGTCTACACTGAAGCTTTCTTT
CASSLRVYTEAFF
>TRBD1|TRBV27|few|TRBJ2-2
TGTGCCAGCAGTCGACAGGGGTCCGGCACCGGGGAGCTGTTTTTT
CASSRQGSGTGELFF
>TRBD2|TRBV10-3|NA|TRBJ2-1
TGTGCCATCAGTGATTCCATGGGACTAGCGATCAGCTCCTACAATGAGCAGTTCTTC
CAISDSMGLAISSYNEQFF
>TRBD1|TRBV4-1|NA|TRBJ2-7
TGCGCCAGCAGCCAAGAGACTAACAGGGGCGAGCAGTACTTC
CASSQETNRGEQYF
>NA|TRBV10-3|NA|TRBJ2-2
TGTGCCATCGGGGACCCGAACACCGGGGAGCTGTTTTTT
CAIGDPNTGELFF
>NA|TRBV2|NA|TRBJ2-5
TGTGCCAGCAGTGCCCGGGCCCAGTACTTC
CASSARAQYF
>NA|TRBV28|NA|TRBJ1-2
TGTGCCAGCTGGGGTCAGTATGGCTACACCTTC
CASWGQYGYTF
>NA|TRBV5-4|NA|TRBJ1-5
TGTGCCAGCAGCCTCGACAATCAGCCCCAGCATTTT
CASSLDNQPQHF
>NA|TRBV6-4|NA|TRBJ2-2
TGTGCCAGCAGATACAACACCGGGGAGCTGTTTTTT
CASRYNTGELFF
>NA|TRBV25-1|once|TRBJ2-1
TGTGCCAGCAGTGAAGGCAGACCTCTTTACTATGAGCAGTTCTTC
CASSEGRPLYYEQFF
>NA|TRBV7-6|NA|TRBJ1-6
TGTGCCAGCAGCTTAGTGGAGGGATCCAATTCACCCCTCCACTTT
CASSLVEGSNSPLHF